These 23 T cell receptor beta chains came from one sample sequenced in a study of blood T cells in healthy people across ages. Primers used in a second PCR of about 6 to 11 cycles were a sample-barcoded 5' primer and a J-beta primer mix. TCRdb passed the 5' RACE reads through MiXCR, listing each CDR3 protein once. The data contain 850,000 to 1,300,000 distinct CDR3 sequences, 45% of them seen just once; the ten biggest clones take up under 20%. Sequencing used blood. These receptors were collected from a woman aged 60-70 years in good health.

This chain connects TRBV20-1 to TRBJ2-7; D is tentatively TRBD1 or TRBD2 (6 bases each). The CDR3 consists of 12 residues. Trimming removed 2 bases from V and 4 bases from J, with 9 bases in between. CDR1 and CDR2 from the germline V gene are DFQATT and SNEGSKA (reference sequence). The CDR3 DNA is TGCAGTGCTAGATGGGGGGCATACGAGCAGTACTTC. Translation gives CSARWGAYEQYF.

This rearrangement joins TRBV20-1 to TRBJ2-7, with 7 nucleotides matching TRBD1. Germline CDR1 is DFQATT and CDR2 is SNEGSKA (reference sequence). V was pared by 4 bases and J by 4 bases, with 7 bases of the junction left unmatched. CDR3 size: 13 residues. CDR3 coding DNA: TGCAGTGCTATTCCCGACAGGGAATACGAGCAGTACTTC. Protein sequence: CSAIPDREYEQYF.

The chain couples TRBV6-1 to TRBJ2-1, with a tentative D call TRBD2 (5 bases). The CDR3 is made up of 14 amino acids. The germline CDR1 and CDR2 sequences are MNHNS and SASEGT. V was cut by 10 bases and J by 2 bases, with 15 bases left in between. The DNA of the CDR3 is TGTGCCATCCGAGGGCTCACCGCCTACAATGAGCAGTTCTTC. Translated, it gives CAIRGLTAYNEQFF.

J is TRBJ2-3 and V is TRBV7-9, with 9 positions matching TRBD2. The CDR3 spans 17 residues. The germline gives CDR1 SEHNR, CDR2 FQNEAQ (reference sequence). Trimming removed 4 bases from V and 3 bases from J; junction bases left unmatched: 11. The CDR3 spells CASSSARLAGRTDTQYF. The CDR3 DNA sequence: TGTGCCAGCAGCTCAGCCCGGCTAGCGGGGAGAACAGATACGCAGTATTTT. The full variable domain, completed using reference TRBV7-9 and TRBJ2-3, is DTGVSQNPRHKITKRGQNVTFRCDPISEHNRLYWYRQTLGQGPEFLTYFQNEAQLEKSRLLSDRFSAERPKGSFSTLEIQRTEQGDSAMYLCASSSARLAGRTDTQYFGPGTRLTVL.

The genes are TRBV2 and TRBJ1-1; possibly TRBD1 for D (6 bases). The CDR3 sequence is 17 residues long. The germline V gene has CDR1 SNHLY and CDR2 FYNNEI. V was shortened by 2 bases and J by 4 bases, with 20 bases between the two germline ends. The CDR3 region has the DNA TGTGCCAGCAGTGAAACCCCGGGGGCGACTGGGGTCACTGAAGCTTTCTTT. Its translation is CASSETPGATGVTEAFF. The entire variable domain, with the rest obtained from reference TRBV2 and TRBJ1-1, is as follows: EPEVTQTPSHQVTQMGQEVILRCVPISNHLYFYWYRQILGQKVEFLVSFYNNEISEKSEIFDDQFSVERPDGSNFTLKIRSTKLEDSAMYFCASSETPGATGVTEAFFGQGTRLTVV.

J is TRBJ2-7 and V is TRBV6-2 or TRBV6-3; 8 bases are shared with TRBD2. The CDR3 loop spans 16 amino acids. Germline-derived CDR1 and CDR2 are MNHEY and SVGEGT. Trimming at V came to 0 bases and at J to 4 bases, leaving 8 bases not matched to a gene. For the CDR3, the DNA is TGTGCCAGCAGTTACTCAACTAGCGGCTCGGCTTACGAGCAGTACTTC. It translates to CASSYSTSGSAYEQYF.

The chain recombines TRBV2 with TRBJ2-3; the match to TRBD1 covers 7 bases. This CDR3 contains 16 residues. The trim removed 7 bases at V and 4 bases at J, leaving 14 bases unmatched. CDR1 SNHLY and CDR2 FYNNEI come from the germline V gene. The CDR3 is CASKSMTGLISDTQYF. CDR3 in DNA: TGTGCCAGCAAGTCCATGACAGGGCTTATATCAGATACGCAGTATTTT.

The genes are TRBV12-3 or TRBV12-4 and TRBJ2-5; TRBD2 matches at 16 bases. With 5 bases clipped from V and 11 bases from J, the junction kept 5 bases outside the gene matches. The CDR3 covers 14 residues. This CDR3 reads CASSTGLAGGEQYF. The CDR3 nucleotides are TGTGCCAGCAGTACGGGACTAGCGGGAGGGGAGCAGTACTTC.

This clonotype was found a few times. The rearrangement joins TRBV5-4 to TRBJ2-6; D tentatively reads TRBD1 or TRBD2 (5 bases each). This CDR3 region has 18 residues. Trimming cost V 0 bases and J 0 bases, with 13 bases left between them. Germline CDR1 and CDR2: SGHNT and YYREEE (reference sequence). CDR3 amino acids: CASSLVRGANSGANVLTF. In nucleotides, the CDR3 is TGTGCCAGCAGCTTGGTGAGGGGCGCCAACTCTGGGGCCAACGTCCTGACTTTC.

This chain links TRBV4-1 with TRBJ2-5; 8 positions match TRBD2. The end of the DNA is better explained by TRBJ2-7, so the J call may be wrong. Germline-derived CDR1 and CDR2 are MGHRA and YSYEKL. The CDR3 extends over 17 amino acids. The CDR3 is CASSQVALGGALSEQYF. The CDR3, as DNA: TGCGCCAGCAGCCAAGTAGCCCTCGGGGGGGCTTTGTCCGAGCAGTACTTC.

This clonotype came up a few times. The V gene is TRBV5-6, the J gene TRBJ1-2; D is perhaps TRBD1 (6 bases). This CDR3 is built from 13 residues. CDR1 and CDR2 (germline): SGHDT, YYEEEE. V lost 0 bases, J lost 10 bases, and 13 bases lay in between. CDR3 loop: CASSLARTEIYTF. CDR3 DNA: TGTGCCAGCAGCTTGGCTCGGACAGAAATCTACACCTTC.

This chain joins TRBV11-2 and TRBJ2-3; D unresolved. In germline, CDR1 is SGHAT, CDR2 FQNNGV. This CDR3 spans 16 amino acids. Trimming stripped 5 bases from V and 2 bases from J, with 17 bases between. The chain's CDR3 is CASSPRPYGPTDTQYF. In DNA, the CDR3 is TGTGCCAGCAGCCCTCGGCCTTATGGGCCCACAGATACGCAGTATTTT. Together with reference TRBV11-2 and TRBJ2-3, the CDR3 gives the full variable domain: EAGVAQSPRYKIIEKRQSVAFWCNPISGHATLYWYQQILGQGPKLLIQFQNNGVVDDSQLPKDRFSAERLKGVDSTLKIQPAKLEDSAVYLCASSPRPYGPTDTQYFGPGTRLTVL.

The chain employs TRBV20-1 and TRBJ2-2; 8 nucleotides align to TRBD2. Germline V gives CDR1 DFQATT, CDR2 SNEGSKA (reference sequence). The CDR3 has 16 amino acids. V trimming: 2 bases; J trimming: 0 bases; junction bases outside the gene matches: 5. The CDR3 spells CSARREGRPNTGELFF. The CDR3, as DNA: TGCAGTGCTAGACGGGAGGGCCGACCGAACACCGGGGAGCTGTTTTTT.

The genes are TRBV20-1 and TRBJ1-4, with 7 bases fitting TRBD1. The germline CDR1 and CDR2 sequences are DFQATT and SNEGSKA (reference sequence). Unmatched junction bases numbered 8, after V lost 2 bases and J lost 5 bases. The CDR3 runs 15 residues. Written as DNA, the CDR3 is TGCAGTGCTAGACCCACAGGGGCCCCGAATGAAAAACTGTTTTTT. This sequence encodes CSARPTGAPNEKLFF.

This clonotype was seen just once. The chain links TRBV5-5 to TRBJ2-7; D is undetermined. Germline V gene data show CDR1 as SGHKS and CDR2 as YYEKEE (reference sequence). The CDR3 sequence is 14 residues long. Trimming shortened V by 7 bases and J by 1 base, and 15 bases separated the two germline ends. CDR3 coding DNA: TGTGCCAGCGAAGAGGCATACTGGTCCTACGAGCAGTACTTC. Amino acids: CASEEAYWSYEQYF.

This clonotype was seen only once. The rearrangement links TRBV3-1 to TRBJ2-5; D is perhaps TRBD2 (6 bases). Deletions cut 1 base from V and 1 base from J, with 16 bases between. The CDR3 runs to 17 residues. Germline CDR1 reads LGHDT; CDR2 reads YNNKEL (reference sequence). For the CDR3, the DNA is TGTGCCAGCAGCCAAGTATCGGGGGAGTTTCCCCAAGAGACCCAGTACTTC. Protein: CASSQVSGEFPQETQYF.

The chain carries TRBV7-9 and TRBJ2-5; D is ambiguous. The J call is uncertain, as TRBJ2-7 better fits the DNA end. The CDR3 is 14 amino acids. Germline values: CDR1 SEHNR, CDR2 FQNEAQ (reference sequence). The CDR3 DNA reads TGTGCCAGCAGCTTAGTGGCGAGTGTGTACGAGCAGTACTTC. As protein: CASSLVASVYEQYF.

The V gene is TRBV12-3 or TRBV12-4, the J gene TRBJ1-5, with D possibly TRBD1 on 6 matching bases. Trimming cost V 7 bases and J 7 bases, with 17 bases left between them. The CDR3 totals 14 residues. The CDR3 here is CASKGDPGGQPQHF. The CDR3 bases are TGTGCCAGCAAGGGGGATCCCGGAGGGCAGCCCCAGCATTTT.

DNA of the CDR3: TGTGCCATCAGTGGTTCGGCGAACCAAGAGACCCAGTACTTC. Its translation is CAISGSANQETQYF. The rearrangement links TRBV10-3 to TRBJ2-5, with D unclear. The CDR3 runs to 14 residues. The V end lost 4 bases, the J end lost 0 bases, and 9 bases lay between the germline ends. The germline V gene encodes CDR1 ENHRY and CDR2 SYGVKD.

The J gene is TRBJ2-7, the V gene TRBV6-2 or TRBV6-3; 10 bases match TRBD2. The ends lost 4 bases at V and 5 bases at J; junction bases unmatched: 5. The CDR3 spans 14 residues. Per the germline V gene, CDR1 is MNHEY and CDR2 is SVGEGT. The CDR3 DNA sequence: TGTGCCAGCAGTTGGATAGCGGGGGGCCACGAGCAGTACTTC. Its translation: CASSWIAGGHEQYF.

This clonotype was detected a few times. With a much larger clone just one base away, this may be a read error. This chain links TRBV5-1 with TRBJ2-5; 10 bases align to TRBD2. The CDR3 contains 13 residues. CDR1 SGHRS and CDR2 YFSETQ come from the germline V gene. J gave up 11 bases and V 8 bases, and 12 bases lay outside the gene matches. The CDR3, as DNA: TGCGCCAGTAGGACTAGCGGTTACAATGAGCAGTACTTC. As protein: CASRTSGYNEQYF.

The chain joins TRBV5-1 to TRBJ1-4, with D unclear. V gave up 5 bases and J gave up 6 bases, with 14 bases separating them. The length of the CDR3 is 14 residues. Germline CDR1 and CDR2: SGHRS and YFSETQ. CDR3 residues: CASRGGRTDEKLFF. The CDR3 coding sequence is TGCGCCAGCAGGGGCGGGCGTACAGATGAAAAACTGTTTTTT.

To note about this clonotype: It may be a read error: a sequence one base away is much more abundant. The chain joins TRBV6-1 to TRBJ2-5, with D possibly matching TRBD1 (6 bases). CDR1 MNHNS and CDR2 SASEGT come from the germline V gene. This CDR3 has 12 residues. V was clipped by 5 bases and J by 5 bases, with 9 bases between them. This chain's CDR3 is CASSWTDETQYF. CDR3 DNA: TGTGCCAGCAGTTGGACAGATGAGACCCAGTACTTC.